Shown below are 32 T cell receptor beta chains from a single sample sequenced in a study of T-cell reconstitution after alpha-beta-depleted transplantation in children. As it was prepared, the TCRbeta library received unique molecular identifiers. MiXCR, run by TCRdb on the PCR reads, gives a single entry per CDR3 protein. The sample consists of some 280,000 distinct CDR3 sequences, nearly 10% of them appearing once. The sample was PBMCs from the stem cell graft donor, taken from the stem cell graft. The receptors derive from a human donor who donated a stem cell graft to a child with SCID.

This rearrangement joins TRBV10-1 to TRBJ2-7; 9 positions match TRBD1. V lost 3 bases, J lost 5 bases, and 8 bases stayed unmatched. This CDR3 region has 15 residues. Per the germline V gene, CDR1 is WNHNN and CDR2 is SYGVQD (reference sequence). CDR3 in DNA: TGCGCCAGCAGTGATCCGGGACAGGGAGGCGACGAGCAGTACTTC. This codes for CASSDPGQGGDEQYF.

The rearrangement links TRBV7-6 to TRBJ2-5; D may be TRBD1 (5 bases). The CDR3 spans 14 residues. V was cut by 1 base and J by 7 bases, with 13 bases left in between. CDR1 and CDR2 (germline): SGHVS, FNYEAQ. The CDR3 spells CASSLVPGPGTQYF. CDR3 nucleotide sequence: TGTGCCAGCAGCTTAGTTCCAGGGCCGGGGACCCAGTACTTC.

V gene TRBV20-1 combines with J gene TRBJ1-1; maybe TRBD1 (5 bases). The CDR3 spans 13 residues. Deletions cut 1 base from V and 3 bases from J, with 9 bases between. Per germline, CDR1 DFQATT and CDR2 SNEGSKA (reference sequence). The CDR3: CSARARGYTEAFF. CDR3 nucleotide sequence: TGCAGTGCTAGAGCGAGGGGTTACACTGAAGCTTTCTTT.

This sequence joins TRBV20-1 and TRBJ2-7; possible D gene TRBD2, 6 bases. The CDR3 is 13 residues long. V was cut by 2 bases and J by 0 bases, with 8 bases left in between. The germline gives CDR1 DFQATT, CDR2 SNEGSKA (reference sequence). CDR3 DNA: TGCAGTGCTAGAAAAGCGGGCTCCTACGAGCAGTACTTC. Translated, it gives CSARKAGSYEQYF.

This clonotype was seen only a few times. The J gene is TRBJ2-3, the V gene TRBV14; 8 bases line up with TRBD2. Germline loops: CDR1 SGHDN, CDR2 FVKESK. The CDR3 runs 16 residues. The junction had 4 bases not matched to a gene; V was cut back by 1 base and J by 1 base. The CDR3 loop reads CASSQATGLGTDTQYF. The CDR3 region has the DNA TGTGCCAGCAGCCAAGCAACGGGACTAGGCACAGATACGCAGTATTTT.

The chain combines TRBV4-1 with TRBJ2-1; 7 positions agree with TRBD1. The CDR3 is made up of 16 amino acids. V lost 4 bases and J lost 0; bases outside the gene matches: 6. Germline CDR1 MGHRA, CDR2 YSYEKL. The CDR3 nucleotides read TGCGCCAGCAGCCCGGGACAGCGGAGCTCCTACAATGAGCAGTTCTTC. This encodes CASSPGQRSSYNEQFF.

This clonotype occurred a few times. CDR3 bases: TGTGCCAGCAGCAATAGCGGTGAGCAGTTCTTC. Protein sequence: CASSNSGEQFF. J is TRBJ2-1 and V is TRBV6-2 or TRBV6-3; tentative D call: TRBD2 (6 bases). The CDR3 extends over 11 amino acids. V was trimmed by 6 bases and J by 9 bases, leaving 9 bases between them. CDR1 and CDR2 from the germline V gene are MNHEY and SVGEGT.

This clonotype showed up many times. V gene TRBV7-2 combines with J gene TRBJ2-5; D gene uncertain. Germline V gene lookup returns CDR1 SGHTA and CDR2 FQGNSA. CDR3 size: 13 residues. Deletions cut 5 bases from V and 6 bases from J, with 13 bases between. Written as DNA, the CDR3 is TGTGCCAGCAGCATGGGCTTGGGAAAGACCCAGTACTTC. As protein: CASSMGLGKTQYF.

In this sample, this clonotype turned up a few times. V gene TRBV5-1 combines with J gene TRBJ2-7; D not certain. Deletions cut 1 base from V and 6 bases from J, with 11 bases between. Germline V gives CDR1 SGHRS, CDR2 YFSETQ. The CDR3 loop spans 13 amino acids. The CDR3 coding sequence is TGCGCCAGCAGCTTGATTGTGGGTGGCGAGCAGTACTTC. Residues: CASSLIVGGEQYF.

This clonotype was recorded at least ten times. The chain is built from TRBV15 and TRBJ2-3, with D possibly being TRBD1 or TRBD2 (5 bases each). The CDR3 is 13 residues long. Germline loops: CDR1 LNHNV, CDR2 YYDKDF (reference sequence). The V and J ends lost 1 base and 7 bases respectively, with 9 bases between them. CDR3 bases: TGTGCCACCAGCAGAGGAGGGGCAAATACGCAGTATTTT. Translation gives CATSRGGANTQYF.

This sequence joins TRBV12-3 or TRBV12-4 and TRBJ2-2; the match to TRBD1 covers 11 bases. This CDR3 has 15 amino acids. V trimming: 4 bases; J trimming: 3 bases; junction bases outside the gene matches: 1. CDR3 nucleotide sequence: TGTGCCAGCAGTTGGGACAGGGGGTACACCGGGGAGCTGTTTTTT. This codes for CASSWDRGYTGELFF.

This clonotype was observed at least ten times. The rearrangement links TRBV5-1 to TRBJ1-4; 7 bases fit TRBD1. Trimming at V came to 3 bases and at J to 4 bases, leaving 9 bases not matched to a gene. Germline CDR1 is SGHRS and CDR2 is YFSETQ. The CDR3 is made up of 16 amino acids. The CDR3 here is CASSWGDRANNEKLFF. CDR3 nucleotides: TGCGCCAGCAGCTGGGGAGACAGGGCCAATAATGAAAAACTGTTTTTT. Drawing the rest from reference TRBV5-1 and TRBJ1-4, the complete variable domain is KAGVTQTPRYLIKTRGQQVTLSCSPISGHRSVSWYQQTPGQGLQFLFEYFSETQRNKGNFPGRFSGRQFSNSRSEMNVSTLELGDSALYLCASSWGDRANNEKLFFGSGTQLSVL.

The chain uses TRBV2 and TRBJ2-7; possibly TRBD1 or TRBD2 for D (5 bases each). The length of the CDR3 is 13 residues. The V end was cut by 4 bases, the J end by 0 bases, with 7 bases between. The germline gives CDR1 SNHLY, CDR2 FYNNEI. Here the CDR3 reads CASSGGSSYEQYF. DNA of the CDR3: TGTGCCAGCAGTGGGGGGAGCTCCTACGAGCAGTACTTC.

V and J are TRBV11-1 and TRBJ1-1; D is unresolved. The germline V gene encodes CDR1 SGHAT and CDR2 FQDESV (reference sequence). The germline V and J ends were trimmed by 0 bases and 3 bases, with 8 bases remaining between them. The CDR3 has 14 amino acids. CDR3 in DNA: TGTGCCAGCAGCTTAGCAGGGTTTTACACTGAAGCTTTCTTT. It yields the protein CASSLAGFYTEAFF. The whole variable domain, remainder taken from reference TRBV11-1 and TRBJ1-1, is EAEVAQSPRYKITEKSQAVAFWCDPISGHATLYWYRQILGQGPELLVQFQDESVVDDSQLPKDRFSAERLKGVDSTLKIQPAELGDSAMYLCASSLAGFYTEAFFGQGTRLTVV.

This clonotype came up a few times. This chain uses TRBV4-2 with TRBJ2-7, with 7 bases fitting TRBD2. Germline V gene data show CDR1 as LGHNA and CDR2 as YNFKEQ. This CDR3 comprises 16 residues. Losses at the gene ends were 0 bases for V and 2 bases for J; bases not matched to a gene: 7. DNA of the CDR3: TGTGCCAGCAGCCAAGAAAAGCGGGGCTTCACCTACGAGCAGTACTTC. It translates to CASSQEKRGFTYEQYF.

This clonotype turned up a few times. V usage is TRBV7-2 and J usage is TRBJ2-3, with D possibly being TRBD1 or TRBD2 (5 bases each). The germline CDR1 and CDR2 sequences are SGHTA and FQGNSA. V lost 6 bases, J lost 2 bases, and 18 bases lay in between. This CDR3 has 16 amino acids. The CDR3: CASSSVPGRYTDTQYF. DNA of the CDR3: TGTGCCAGCAGTTCCGTTCCGGGACGGTACACAGATACGCAGTATTTT.

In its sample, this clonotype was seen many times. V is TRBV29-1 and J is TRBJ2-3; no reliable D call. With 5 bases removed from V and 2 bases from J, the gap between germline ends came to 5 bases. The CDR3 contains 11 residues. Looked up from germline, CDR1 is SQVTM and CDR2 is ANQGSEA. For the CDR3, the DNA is TGCAGCGTTTCGGACACAGATACGCAGTATTTT. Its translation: CSVSDTDTQYF.

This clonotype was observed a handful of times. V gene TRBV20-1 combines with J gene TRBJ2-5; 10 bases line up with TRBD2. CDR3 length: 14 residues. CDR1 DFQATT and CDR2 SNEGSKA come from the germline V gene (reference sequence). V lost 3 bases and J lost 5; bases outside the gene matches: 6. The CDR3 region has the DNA TGCAGTGCTAGGGGGGAACTAGCGGGGGAGACCCAGTACTTC. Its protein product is CSARGELAGETQYF.

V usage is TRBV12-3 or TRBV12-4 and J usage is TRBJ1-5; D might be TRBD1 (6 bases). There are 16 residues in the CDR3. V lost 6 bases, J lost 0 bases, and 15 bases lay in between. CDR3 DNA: TGTGCCAGCAGCAATAACCAGGGGAATAGCAATCAGCCCCAGCATTTT. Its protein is CASSNNQGNSNQPQHF.

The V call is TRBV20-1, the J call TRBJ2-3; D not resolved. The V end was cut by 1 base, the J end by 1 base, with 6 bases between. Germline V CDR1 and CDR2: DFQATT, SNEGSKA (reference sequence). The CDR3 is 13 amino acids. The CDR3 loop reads CSARATRTDTQYF. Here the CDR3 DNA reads TGCAGTGCTAGAGCCACCCGCACAGATACGCAGTATTTT.

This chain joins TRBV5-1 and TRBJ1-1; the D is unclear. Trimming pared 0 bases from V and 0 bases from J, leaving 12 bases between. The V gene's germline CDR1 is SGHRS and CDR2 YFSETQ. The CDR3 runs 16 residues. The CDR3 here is CASSLDQELLNTEAFF. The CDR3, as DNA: TGCGCCAGCAGCTTGGATCAGGAGCTTTTGAACACTGAAGCTTTCTTT.

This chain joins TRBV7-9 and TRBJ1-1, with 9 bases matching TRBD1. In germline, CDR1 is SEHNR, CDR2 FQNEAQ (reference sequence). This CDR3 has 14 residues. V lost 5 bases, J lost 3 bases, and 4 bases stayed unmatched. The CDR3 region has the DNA TGTGCCAGCAGCAAACGACAGGGGGACACTGAAGCTTTCTTT. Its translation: CASSKRQGDTEAFF.

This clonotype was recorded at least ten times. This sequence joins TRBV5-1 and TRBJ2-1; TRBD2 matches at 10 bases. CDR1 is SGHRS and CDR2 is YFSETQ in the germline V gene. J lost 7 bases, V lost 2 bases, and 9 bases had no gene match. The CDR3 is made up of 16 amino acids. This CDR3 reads CASSFGGLAPLNEQFF. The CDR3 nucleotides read TGCGCCAGCAGCTTTGGGGGACTAGCGCCATTAAATGAGCAGTTCTTC.

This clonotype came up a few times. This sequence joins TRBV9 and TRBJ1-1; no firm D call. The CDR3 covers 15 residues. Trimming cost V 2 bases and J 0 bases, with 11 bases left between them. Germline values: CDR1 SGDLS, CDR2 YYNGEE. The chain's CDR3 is CASSVPPSLNTEAFF. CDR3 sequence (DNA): TGTGCCAGCAGCGTCCCACCGTCCCTGAACACTGAAGCTTTCTTT.

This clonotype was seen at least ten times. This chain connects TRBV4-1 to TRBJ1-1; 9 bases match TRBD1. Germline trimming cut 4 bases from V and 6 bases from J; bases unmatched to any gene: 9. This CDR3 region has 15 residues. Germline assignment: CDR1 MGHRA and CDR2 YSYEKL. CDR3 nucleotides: TGCGCCAGCAGCCCCTCTGACAGGGGGTTCCCTGAAGCTTTCTTT. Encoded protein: CASSPSDRGFPEAFF.

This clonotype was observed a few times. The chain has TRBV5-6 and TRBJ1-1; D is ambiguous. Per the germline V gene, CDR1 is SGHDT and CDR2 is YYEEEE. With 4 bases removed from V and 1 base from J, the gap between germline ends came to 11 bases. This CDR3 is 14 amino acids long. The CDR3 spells CASSPLVTNTEAFF. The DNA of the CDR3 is TGTGCCAGCAGCCCCCTTGTGACGAACACTGAAGCTTTCTTT.

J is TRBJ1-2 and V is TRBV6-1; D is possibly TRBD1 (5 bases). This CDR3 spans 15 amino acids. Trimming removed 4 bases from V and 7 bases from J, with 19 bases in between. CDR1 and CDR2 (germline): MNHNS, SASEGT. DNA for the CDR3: TGTGCCAGCAGTGGACCTGGGGGAGGGGAGGCTGGCTACACCTTC. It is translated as CASSGPGGGEAGYTF.

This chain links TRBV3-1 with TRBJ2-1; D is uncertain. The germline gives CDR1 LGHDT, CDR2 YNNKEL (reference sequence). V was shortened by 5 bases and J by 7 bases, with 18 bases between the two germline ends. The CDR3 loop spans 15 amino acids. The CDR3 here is CASSSKDPPTNEQFF. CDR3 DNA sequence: TGTGCCAGCAGCTCAAAAGACCCTCCGACAAATGAGCAGTTCTTC.

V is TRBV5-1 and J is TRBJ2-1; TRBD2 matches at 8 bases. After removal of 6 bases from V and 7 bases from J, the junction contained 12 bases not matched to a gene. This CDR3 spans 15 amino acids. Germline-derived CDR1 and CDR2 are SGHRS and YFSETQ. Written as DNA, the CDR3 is TGCGCCAGCACCCTACGGGGGGGGGCGAAGAATGAGCAGTTCTTC. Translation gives CASTLRGGAKNEQFF.

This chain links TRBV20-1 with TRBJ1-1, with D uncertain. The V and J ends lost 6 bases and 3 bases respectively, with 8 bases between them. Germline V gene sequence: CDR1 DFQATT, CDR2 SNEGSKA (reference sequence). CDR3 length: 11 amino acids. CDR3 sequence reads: CSAFRDTEAFF. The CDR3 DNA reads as TGCAGTGCCTTCAGAGACACTGAAGCTTTCTTT.

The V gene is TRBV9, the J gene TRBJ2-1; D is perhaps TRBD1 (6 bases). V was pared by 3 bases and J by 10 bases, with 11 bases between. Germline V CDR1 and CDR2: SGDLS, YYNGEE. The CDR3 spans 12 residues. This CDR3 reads CASSATGREQFF. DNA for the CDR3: TGTGCCAGCAGCGCGACAGGTCGGGAGCAGTTCTTC.

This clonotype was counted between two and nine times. CDR3 protein: CASSLDRGEAFF. CDR3 sequence (DNA): TGTGCCAGCAGCTTAGATCGGGGGGAAGCTTTCTTT. The rearrangement links TRBV11-2 to TRBJ1-1, with D possibly matching TRBD1 (5 bases). Trimming stripped 0 bases from V and 8 bases from J, with 7 bases between. The CDR3 has 12 residues. CDR1 and CDR2 from the germline V gene are SGHAT and FQNNGV.